Listed here are 28 T cell receptor beta chains from one sample, sequenced in a study of blood T cell repertoires in COVID-19. Here immunoSEQ multiplex PCR was the method, and the copy in TCRdb shows in-frame clones only, minus some. Found here are some 76,000 clones, roughly nine tenths of them singletons; the top ten hold approximately 17%. Sequencing input: peripheral blood. These receptors were collected from a man of 80 years or more in a cohort sampled during active COVID-19.

The V gene is TRBV5-1, the J gene TRBJ1-3, with D tentatively TRBD1 (6 bases). The germline V gene encodes CDR1 SGHRS and CDR2 YFSETQ. V lost 1 base and J lost 0, with 8 bases in between. This CDR3 region has 15 residues. The CDR3 DNA is TGCGCCAGCAGCTTGTGGGACACCTCTGGAAACACCATATATTTT. Translation: CASSLWDTSGNTIYF.

V and J are TRBV6-6 and TRBJ1-2; weak D call: TRBD1 (6 bases). Germline CDR1 is MNHNY and CDR2 is SVGAGI (reference sequence). CDR3 length equals 13 residues. The V end lost 6 bases, the J end lost 4 bases, and 12 bases lay between the germline ends. CDR3 sequence (DNA): TGTGCCAGCAGGGGAGGGGGGCCCTATGGCTACACCTTC. Translation gives CASRGGGPYGYTF.

CDR3 region: CASSLARSTDTQYF. Here the CDR3 DNA reads TGTGCCAGCAGCTTAGCGCGAAGCACAGATACGCAGTATTTT. The V call is TRBV7-9, the J call TRBJ2-3; D is undetermined. Trimming shortened V by 0 bases and J by 0 bases, and 4 bases separated the two germline ends. Germline loops: CDR1 SEHNR, CDR2 FQNEAQ (reference sequence). The CDR3 is 14 residues long. Drawing the rest from reference TRBV7-9 and TRBJ2-3, the complete variable domain is DTGVSQNPRHKITKRGQNVTFRCDPISEHNRLYWYRQTLGQGPEFLTYFQNEAQLEKSRLLSDRFSAERPKGSFSTLEIQRTEQGDSAMYLCASSLARSTDTQYFGPGTRLTVL.

The J gene is TRBJ2-1, the V gene TRBV15; 10 bases align to TRBD2. Germline CDR1 reads LNHNV; CDR2 reads YYDKDF (reference sequence). CDR3 length: 15 residues. The junction had 4 bases not matched to a gene; V was cut back by 1 base and J by 7 bases. In nucleotides, the CDR3 is TGTGCCACCAGCAGAGGGGGGACTAGCGATAATGAGCAGTTCTTC. Amino acid sequence: CATSRGGTSDNEQFF. The full variable domain, in which reference TRBV15 and TRBJ2-1 provide the parts outside the CDR3, is DAMVIQNPRYQVTQFGKPVTLSCSQTLNHNVMYWYQQKSSQAPKLLFHYYDKDFNNEADTPDNFQSRRPNTSFCFLDIRSPGLGDTAMYLCATSRGGTSDNEQFFGPGTRLTVL.

The chain couples TRBV6-5 to TRBJ1-6; D ambiguous. There are 14 residues in the CDR3. Deletions cut 6 bases from V and 5 bases from J, with 11 bases between. Germline V gene sequence: CDR1 MNHEY, CDR2 SVGAGI. The CDR3 loop is CASRAGVNNSPLHF. DNA of the CDR3: TGTGCCAGCAGGGCGGGAGTAAATAATTCACCCCTCCACTTT.

The rearrangement links TRBV5-1 to TRBJ1-1; 9 bases are shared with TRBD1. Per the germline V gene, CDR1 is SGHRS and CDR2 is YFSETQ. This CDR3 is built from 17 residues. Trimming took 5 bases from V and 2 from J; bases not matched to a gene: 13. DNA for the CDR3: TGCGCCAGCAGACAAAGTCCCGGGACAGGGAGAAACACTGAAGCTTTCTTT. Translated: CASRQSPGTGRNTEAFF.

This chain links TRBV7-2 with TRBJ1-2; TRBD1 aligns across 7 bases. CDR1 is SGHTA, CDR2 FQGNSA, per germline. This CDR3 contains 15 residues. Trimming took 7 bases from V and 0 from J; bases not matched to a gene: 8. CDR3 protein: CASKIHGQANYGYTF. The DNA of the CDR3 is TGTGCCAGCAAGATACACGGACAGGCTAACTATGGCTACACCTTC.

The chain joins TRBV7-2 to TRBJ1-5; weak D call: TRBD1 (6 bases). CDR1 is SGHTA, CDR2 FQGNSA, per germline. The V and J ends lost 5 bases and 1 base respectively, with 12 bases between them. The CDR3 runs 15 residues. The CDR3 DNA follows: TGTGCCAGCAGCACCACAGGGATGAGCAATCAGCCCCAGCATTTT. Amino acid sequence: CASSTTGMSNQPQHF. Together with reference TRBV7-2 and TRBJ1-5, the CDR3 gives the full variable domain: GAGVSQSPSNKVTEKGKDVELRCDPISGHTALYWYRQSLGQGLEFLIYFQGNSAPDKSGLPSDRFSAERTGGSVSTLTIQRTQQEDSAVYLCASSTTGMSNQPQHFGDGTRLSIL.

The chain joins TRBV9 to TRBJ2-3; perhaps TRBD2 as D (5 bases). Germline CDR1 is SGDLS and CDR2 is YYNGEE. V was shortened by 5 bases and J by 3 bases, with 16 bases between the two germline ends. The CDR3 covers 15 residues. The CDR3 loop is CASSSTLSGTDTQYF. Written as DNA, the CDR3 is TGTGCCAGCAGTTCAACCCTGTCGGGGACAGATACGCAGTATTTT.

The V gene is TRBV4-1, the J gene TRBJ1-1; perhaps TRBD1 as D (6 bases). V lost 1 base to trimming and J lost 2 bases, with 14 bases between them. The CDR3 is 16 residues long. Germline values: CDR1 MGHRA, CDR2 YSYEKL. The CDR3 DNA follows: TGCGCCAGCAGCCAAGCCTATCAAGGGGGTAACACTGAAGCTTTCTTT. Its translation is CASSQAYQGGNTEAFF.

The CDR3 reads CASSSQDWGGYNEQFF. The DNA of the CDR3 is TGTGCCAGCAGCTCCCAGGATTGGGGGGGGTACAATGAGCAGTTCTTC. The chain recombines TRBV6-2 or TRBV6-3 with TRBJ2-1; TRBD2 aligns across 7 bases. Per the germline V gene, CDR1 is MNHEY and CDR2 is SVGEGT. This CDR3 spans 16 amino acids. Trimming removed 6 bases from V and 4 bases from J; junction bases left unmatched: 12.

The chain uses TRBV5-1 and TRBJ2-3, with 10 positions matching TRBD1. Germline lookup yields CDR1 SGHRS and CDR2 YFSETQ. The CDR3 spans 15 residues. Germline trimming cut 3 bases from V and 3 bases from J; bases unmatched to any gene: 4. CDR3 region: CASSSEGQGTDTQYF. Here the CDR3 DNA reads TGCGCCAGCAGCTCCGAGGGACAGGGGACAGATACGCAGTATTTT.

This chain uses TRBV3-1 (or the pseudogene TRBV3-2) with TRBJ1-5, with 11 positions matching TRBD1. Germline loops: CDR1 LGHDT, CDR2 YNNKEL (reference sequence). This CDR3 region has 17 residues. J was trimmed by 4 bases and V by 4 bases; bases with no gene match: 9. The DNA for the CDR3 is TGTGCCAGCAGCCCAAGGGGACAGGGGGGCGGGAATCAGCCCCAGCATTTT. Encoded protein: CASSPRGQGGGNQPQHF.

Here the CDR3 reads CASRRDGGANTGELFF. The CDR3, as DNA: TGTGCCAGCAGGAGGGACGGGGGGGCCAACACCGGGGAGCTGTTTTTT. The chain is built from TRBV2 and TRBJ2-2; 8 nucleotides match TRBD2. The CDR3 totals 16 residues. Germline-derived CDR1 and CDR2 are SNHLY and FYNNEI. The ends lost 6 bases at V and 2 bases at J; junction bases unmatched: 8.

The chain links TRBV6-5 to TRBJ2-1; no reliable D call. The V end lost 7 bases, the J end lost 7 bases, and 14 bases lay between the germline ends. Germline V lookup: CDR1 MNHEY, CDR2 SVGAGI. This CDR3 comprises 13 residues. CDR3 sequence reads: CASTPRPGNEQFF. The CDR3 bases are TGTGCCAGCACCCCCCGGCCGGGTAATGAGCAGTTCTTC.

This clone was observed a single time. V gene TRBV7-7 combines with J gene TRBJ1-4, with D uncertain. The length of the CDR3 is 15 residues. Looked up from germline, CDR1 is SSHAT and CDR2 is FNYEAQ (reference sequence). Trimming removed 2 bases at V and 7 bases at J, with 14 bases between. The CDR3 sequence: CASSLTGSLGEKLFF. The DNA for the CDR3 is TGTGCCAGCAGCTTAACTGGGAGTCTAGGTGAAAAACTGTTTTTT.

The chain employs TRBV2 and TRBJ2-2; 7 positions match TRBD1. This CDR3 contains 15 residues. V lost 5 bases and J lost 1; bases outside the gene matches: 4. The germline CDR1 and CDR2 sequences are SNHLY and FYNNEI. The DNA of the CDR3 is TGTGCCAGCAGTTTGACAGGGATGAACACCGGGGAGCTGTTTTTT. This translates into CASSLTGMNTGELFF.

CDR3 in DNA: TGTGCCAGCAGCCACGCAGGTGATTACGAGCAGTACGTC. It yields the protein CASSHAGDYEQYV. The chain couples TRBV11-1 to TRBJ2-7; D gene ambiguous. This CDR3 has 13 amino acids. V lost 5 bases, J lost 4 bases, and 12 bases lay in between. The germline V gene has CDR1 SGHAT and CDR2 FQDESV (reference sequence).

The chain recombines TRBV7-9 with TRBJ2-2; 7 bases are a match to TRBD2. Looked up from germline, CDR1 is SEHNR and CDR2 is FQNEAQ (reference sequence). There are 13 residues in the CDR3. The J segment lost 6 bases and the V segment lost 3 bases, leaving 1 base of the junction unmatched. Written as DNA, the CDR3 is TGTGCCAGCAGCTTGGCGGGGGCCGGGGAGCTGTTTTTT. It yields the protein CASSLAGAGELFF.

The rearrangement joins TRBV6-6 to TRBJ2-7; 9 bases align to TRBD1. CDR1 and CDR2 (germline): MNHNY, SVGAGI (reference sequence). The V segment lost 7 bases and the J segment 5 bases; nucleotides outside the gene matches: 6. This CDR3 has 13 residues. CDR3 coding DNA: TGTGCCAGCAAACAGGGGGCGGTAAACGAGCAGTACGTC. It is translated as CASKQGAVNEQYV.

V is TRBV2 and J is TRBJ1-5, with D hard to call. V was pared by 3 bases and J by 0 bases, with 9 bases between. The CDR3 is 15 residues long. Germline loops: CDR1 SNHLY, CDR2 FYNNEI. CDR3 residues: CASSESQDSNQPQHF. The CDR3 bases are TGTGCCAGCAGTGAGTCGCAGGATAGCAATCAGCCCCAGCATTTT.

The chain employs TRBV11-2 and TRBJ2-4; TRBD1 aligns across 12 bases. With 5 bases clipped from V and 8 bases from J, the junction kept 4 bases outside the gene matches. CDR1 and CDR2 (germline): SGHAT, FQNNGV. This CDR3 contains 14 residues. This chain's CDR3 is CASSPGTGGYIQYF. For the CDR3, the DNA is TGTGCCAGCAGCCCCGGGACAGGGGGCTACATTCAGTACTTC.

The chain couples TRBV7-8 to TRBJ1-3, with TRBD1 matching 11 bases. Germline V gives CDR1 SGHVS, CDR2 FQNEAQ. CDR3 length: 14 amino acids. Trimming took 6 bases from V and 6 from J; bases not matched to a gene: 4. CDR3 nucleotide sequence: TGTGCCAGCAGTTTGGGACAGGGGGAAAACACCATATATTTT. Protein: CASSLGQGENTIYF. The variable domain in full, completed from reference TRBV7-8 and TRBJ1-3, reads GAGVSQSPRYKVAKRGQDVALRCDPISGHVSLFWYQQALGQGPEFLTYFQNEAQLDKSGLPSDRFFAERPEGSVSTLKIQRTQQEDSAVYLCASSLGQGENTIYFGEGSWLTVV.

The chain is built from TRBV3-1 (or the pseudogene TRBV3-2) and TRBJ2-5, with D unresolved. Trimming stripped 5 bases from V and 3 bases from J, with 7 bases between. The CDR3 length is 12 residues. CDR1 is LGHDT and CDR2 is YNNKEL in the germline V gene (reference sequence). CDR3 sequence reads: CASSLREETQYF. CDR3 in DNA: TGTGCCAGCAGCTTACGGGAAGAGACCCAGTACTTC.

This clone was seen a few times. The genes are TRBV11-1 and TRBJ2-7; 12 nucleotides match TRBD1. CDR3 length equals 15 residues. The V segment lost 5 bases and the J segment 5 bases; nucleotides outside the gene matches: 7. Germline V gene sequence: CDR1 SGHAT, CDR2 FQDESV (reference sequence). The CDR3 region is CASSQGTGGVHEQYF. CDR3 coding DNA: TGTGCCAGCAGCCAAGGGACAGGGGGCGTTCACGAGCAGTACTTC.

Only a few counts were recorded for this clone. The DNA of the CDR3 is TGCGCCAGCAGCTTGGGAGGGACAGGGCACAATGAGCAGTTCTTC. Translating gives CASSLGGTGHNEQFF. This sequence joins TRBV5-1 and TRBJ2-1, with TRBD1 identical over 9 bases. CDR1 and CDR2 from the germline V gene are SGHRS and YFSETQ. The CDR3 is 15 amino acids. J was trimmed by 5 bases and V by 0 bases; bases with no gene match: 3.

The V and J genes are TRBV24-1 and TRBJ1-2, with unresolved D. The CDR3 covers 14 residues. Between the trimmed V and J ends, which lost 3 bases and 3 bases, there was a span of 10 bases. CDR1 and CDR2 from the germline V gene are KGHDR and SFDVKD. This chain's CDR3 is CATSDGDTHYGYTF. The DNA for the CDR3 is TGTGCCACCAGTGATGGTGACACACACTATGGCTACACCTTC.

This sequence joins TRBV7-2 and TRBJ1-1, with D perhaps matching TRBD1 (6 bases). CDR1 SGHTA and CDR2 FQGNSA come from the germline V gene. The CDR3 sequence is 15 residues long. Trimming shortened V by 1 base and J by 4 bases, and 13 bases separated the two germline ends. The CDR3 DNA is TGTGCCAGCAGCTTAGTCCGGGGGGCGGCCACTGAAGCTTTCTTT. Its translation is CASSLVRGAATEAFF.